This TCR beta chain was recorded in a study of monozygotic twins with inflammatory bowel disease. The study, taken as a whole, reports: Results did not support any single strong IBD-associated signal or clonotype.

Germline lookup yields CDR1 SGHTA and CDR2 FQGNSA. The CDR3 runs to 16 residues. Reanalyzing the 5' RACE reads, TCRdb keeps one entry per CDR3 protein, without DNA. This sample's clone table lists some 160,000 distinct CDR3 sequences. Concerning this clonotype itself: Its antigen remains unknown.

This receptor was taken from a human donor with ulcerative colitis or Crohn's disease, or a healthy co-twin of an affected twin (not recorded which). This chain links TRBV7-2 with TRBJ1-6. The sample was blood. The CDR3 loop reads CASSFGSSSYNSPLHF. Complete variable domain (other parts from reference TRBV7-2 and TRBJ1-6): GAGVSQSPSNKVTEKGKDVELRCDPISGHTALYWYRQSLGQGLEFLIYFQGNSAPDKSGLPSDRFSAERTGGSVSTLTIQRTQQEDSAVYLCASSFGSSSYNSPLHFGNGTRLTVT.